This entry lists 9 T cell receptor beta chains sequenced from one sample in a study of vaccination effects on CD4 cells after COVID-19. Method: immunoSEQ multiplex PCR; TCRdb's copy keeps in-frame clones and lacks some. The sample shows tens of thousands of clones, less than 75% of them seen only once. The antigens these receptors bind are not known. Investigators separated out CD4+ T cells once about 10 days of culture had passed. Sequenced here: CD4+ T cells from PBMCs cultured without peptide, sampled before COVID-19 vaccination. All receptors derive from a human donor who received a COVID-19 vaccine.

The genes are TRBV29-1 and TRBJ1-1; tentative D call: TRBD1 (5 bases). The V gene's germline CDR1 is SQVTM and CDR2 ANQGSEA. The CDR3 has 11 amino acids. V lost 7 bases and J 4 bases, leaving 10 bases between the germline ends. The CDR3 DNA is TGCAGCGCCCGAGACAGCACTGAAGCTTTCTTT. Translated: CSARDSTEAFF.

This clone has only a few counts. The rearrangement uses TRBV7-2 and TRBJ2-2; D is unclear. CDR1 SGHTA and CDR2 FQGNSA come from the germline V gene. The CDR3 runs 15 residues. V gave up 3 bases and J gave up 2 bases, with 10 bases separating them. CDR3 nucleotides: TGTGCCAGCAGCTTCCTAGGGCCTAACACCGGGGAGCTGTTTTTT. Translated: CASSFLGPNTGELFF.

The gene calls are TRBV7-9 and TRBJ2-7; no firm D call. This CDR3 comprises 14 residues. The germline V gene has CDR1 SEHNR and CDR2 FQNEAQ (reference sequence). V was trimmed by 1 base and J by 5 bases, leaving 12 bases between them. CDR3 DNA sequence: TGTGCCAGCAGCTTAGGGGCGGCACGGGACGAGCAGTACTTC. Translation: CASSLGAARDEQYF.

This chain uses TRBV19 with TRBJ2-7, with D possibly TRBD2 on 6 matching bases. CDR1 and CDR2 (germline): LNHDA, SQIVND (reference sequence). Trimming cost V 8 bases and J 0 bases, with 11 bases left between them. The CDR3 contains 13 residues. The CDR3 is CASGGQLSYEQYF. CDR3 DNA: TGTGCCAGTGGAGGGCAACTCTCCTACGAGCAGTACTTC.

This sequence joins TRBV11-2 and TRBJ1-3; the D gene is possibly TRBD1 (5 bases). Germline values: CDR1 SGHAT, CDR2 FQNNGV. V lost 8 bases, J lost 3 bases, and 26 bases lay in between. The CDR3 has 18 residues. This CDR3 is CASERDSPSIRGGNTIYF. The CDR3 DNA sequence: TGTGCCAGCGAAAGGGACTCTCCATCCATCCGGGGTGGAAACACCATATATTTT. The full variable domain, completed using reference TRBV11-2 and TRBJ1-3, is EAGVAQSPRYKIIEKRQSVAFWCNPISGHATLYWYQQILGQGPKLLIQFQNNGVVDDSQLPKDRFSAERLKGVDSTLKIQPAKLEDSAVYLCASERDSPSIRGGNTIYFGEGSWLTVV.

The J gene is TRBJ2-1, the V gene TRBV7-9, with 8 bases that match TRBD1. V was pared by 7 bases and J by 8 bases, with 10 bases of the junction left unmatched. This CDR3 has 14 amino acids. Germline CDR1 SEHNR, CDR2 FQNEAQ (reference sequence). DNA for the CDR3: TGTGCCAGCACACCAGGGGGCAGTCGGGATGAGCAGTTCTTC. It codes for CASTPGGSRDEQFF.

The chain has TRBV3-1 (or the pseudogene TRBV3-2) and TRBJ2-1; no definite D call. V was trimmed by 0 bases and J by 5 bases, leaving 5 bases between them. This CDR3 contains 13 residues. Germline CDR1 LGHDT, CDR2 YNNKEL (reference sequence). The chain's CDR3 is CASSQDIDNEQFF. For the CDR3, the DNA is TGTGCCAGCAGCCAAGATATAGACAATGAGCAGTTCTTC.

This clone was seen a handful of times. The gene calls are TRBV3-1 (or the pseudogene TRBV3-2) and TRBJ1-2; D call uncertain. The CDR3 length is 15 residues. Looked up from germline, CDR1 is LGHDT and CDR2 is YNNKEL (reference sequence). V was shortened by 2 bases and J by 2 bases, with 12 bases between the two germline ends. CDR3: CASSQIGIENYGYTF. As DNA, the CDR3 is TGTGCCAGCAGCCAAATAGGTATCGAGAACTATGGCTACACCTTC.

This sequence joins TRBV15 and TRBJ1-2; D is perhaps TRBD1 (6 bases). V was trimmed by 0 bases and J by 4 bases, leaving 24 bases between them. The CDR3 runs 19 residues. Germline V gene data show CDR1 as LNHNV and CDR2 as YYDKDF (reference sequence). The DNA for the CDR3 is TGTGCCACCAGCAGAGAAGTTCCGTCCTACAGGGTGCACGCCTATGGCTACACCTTC. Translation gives CATSREVPSYRVHAYGYTF.